The rows below give T cell receptor beta chains drawn from one sample of a study of blood T cell repertoires in COVID-19. Generated by immunoSEQ multiplex PCR, the TCRdb table keeps only in-frame clones and is missing some. Of over 350,000 clones detected, more than 85% appear once; the ten largest clones hold roughly 0.86%. Sequenced input: PBMCs or T cells enriched from blood (not recorded which). These receptors were collected from a woman in her forties who had been exposed to COVID-19. Each CDR3 is given with its conserved first and last residue. The D gene is left open where the match is weak. Size values are once, few and many counts, or a class for expanded clones, and some rows have none.

j_call d_call clone_size v_call cdr3_nt cdr3_aa
TRBJ2-1 TRBD1 once TRBV27 TGTGCCAGCAGTCACGACAGGGGGCATTACAATGAGCAGTTCTTC CASSHDRGHYNEQFF
TRBJ2-3 TRBD2 once TRBV11-3 TGTGCCAGCAGCTTAGCCGCCCTAGCGGGACCTAAGGCAGATACGCAGTATTTT CASSLAALAGPKADTQYF
TRBJ1-2 TRBD1 . TRBV5-4 TGTGCCAGCAGCTTAGGACAGGGGGCCAACTATGGCTACACCTTC CASSLGQGANYGYTF
TRBJ2-3 . . TRBV7-3 TGTGCCAGCAGCTTAGTCAACTCAGATACGCAGTATTTT CASSLVNSDTQYF
TRBJ2-3 TRBD2 . TRBV29-1 TGCAGCGTTGAAGTTAGACTAGCAACAGATACGCAGTATTTT CSVEVRLATDTQYF
TRBJ1-5 TRBD1 . TRBV2 TGTGCCAGCAGTCCAGGGGGTGATCAGCCCCAGCATTTT CASSPGGDQPQHF
TRBJ2-1 . . TRBV11-3 TGTGCCAGCAGAAGAGCGTGGAATGAGCAGTTCTTC CASRRAWNEQFF
TRBJ2-7 . . TRBV6-5 TGTGCCAGCAGTTACACACAGAGCTCCTACGAGCAGTACTTC CASSYTQSSYEQYF
TRBJ2-7 . . TRBV24-1 TGTGCCACCAGTGATTTTGAGGAATCTGGGGAGCAGTACTTC CATSDFEESGEQYF
TRBJ2-2 . . TRBV12-2 TGTGCAAGTCGCTTTATTAGGGGAATCGCGAACACCGGGGAGCTGTTTTTT CASRFIRGIANTGELFF
TRBJ1-2 . . TRBV6-6 TGTGCCAGCAGTTCCCAAACTCGAGGGAATGGCTACACCTTC CASSSQTRGNGYTF
TRBJ2-3 . . TRBV13 TGTGCCAGCAGCTTAGATCAAACGCAGTATTTT CASSLDQTQYF
TRBJ2-7 TRBD1 . TRBV6-5 TGTGCCAGCAGTTACTCGGGGACAGGGGAGAAGCAGTACTTC CASSYSGTGEKQYF
TRBJ1-3 TRBD1 once TRBV5-5 TGTGCCAGCAGCCCAGTGACAGGGAAGGGGAACACCATATATTTT CASSPVTGKGNTIYF
TRBJ1-1 TRBD1 . TRBV19 TGTGCCAGTAGTATGAGGGACAGGGGCACTGAAGCTTTCTTT CASSMRDRGTEAFF
TRBJ2-5 TRBD2 . TRBV9 TGTGCCAGCAGCAAAGAGGGCCTAGCGGGGTTACAAGAGACCCAGTACTTC CASSKEGLAGLQETQYF
TRBJ2-3 . . TRBV14 TGTGCCAGCAGCCACTGGACAGTCACAGATACGCAGTATTTT CASSHWTVTDTQYF
TRBJ2-7 TRBD2 . TRBV11-3 TGTGCCAGCAGCTACAGGGTGGCGGGAGGAAACGAGCAGTACTTC CASSYRVAGGNEQYF
TRBJ1-6 . . TRBV5-4 TGTGCCAGCAGCTTGGGACAGTTTTTCAATTCACCCCTCCACTTT CASSLGQFFNSPLHF
TRBJ1-6 . . TRBV3-1/TRBV3-2 TGTGCCAGCAGCCAAGGGTCGGGTCTGGAAAATTCACCCCTCCACTTT CASSQGSGLENSPLHF
TRBJ2-7 TRBD1 . TRBV29-1 TGCAGCGTTGATTATGGGACAGGGGGCTGGGAGCAGTACTTC CSVDYGTGGWEQYF
TRBJ2-1 TRBD2 once TRBV27 TGTGCCAGCAACTCCATGTCGGGAGGGCCTTTGAATGAGCAGTTCTTC CASNSMSGGPLNEQFF
TRBJ2-1 TRBD2 . TRBV10-2 TGCGCCAGCAGTGAGTCACGGGGGTTGGCGGGGGGCAATGAGCAGTTCTTC CASSESRGLAGGNEQFF
TRBJ2-2 TRBD1 . TRBV7-6 TGTGCCAGCAGCTTAGCAGGACAGGGGTCCGGGGAGCTGTTTTTT CASSLAGQGSGELFF
TRBJ2-1 TRBD2 . TRBV9 TGTGCCAGCAGCGTAAGGGGGACTAGTAGTATTGAGCAGTTCTTC CASSVRGTSSIEQFF
TRBJ1-4 . . TRBV6-5 TGTGCCAGCAGACAGGGAGCAACTAATGAAAAACTGTTTTTT CASRQGATNEKLFF
TRBJ1-1 TRBD1 . TRBV10-2 TGCGCCAGCAGCCCCGGGACAGCGATTAACACTGAAGCTTTCTTT CASSPGTAINTEAFF
TRBJ2-5 TRBD1 . TRBV30 TGTGCCTGGGGAACGGGACAGGGGGAGACCCAGTACTTC CAWGTGQGETQYF
TRBJ2-7 TRBD2 . TRBV11-3 TGTGCCAGCAGCTTAGAACTAGCGGGAGCAGGCGAGCAGTACTTC CASSLELAGAGEQYF
TRBJ1-2 . once TRBV18 TGTGCCAGCTCACTTAACCCCGGGAGCTATGGCTACACCTTC CASSLNPGSYGYTF
TRBJ2-7 . . TRBV7-6 TGTGCCAGCAGCCCGGGGGCCGGCGGGAGTTCCTACGAGCAGTACTTC CASSPGAGGSSYEQYF
TRBJ2-3 TRBD2 . TRBV7-2 TGTGCCAGCAGCTTAGCTGGGGGACTAGCGGGGGGGCAGGATACGCAGTATTTT CASSLAGGLAGGQDTQYF
TRBJ1-6 . . TRBV7-8 TGTGCCAGCAGCTCCTTCGAGGCCATTAATTCACCCCTCCACTTT CASSSFEAINSPLHF
TRBJ2-3 TRBD2 . TRBV7-2 TGTGCCAGCAGCTGGGGACTAGCGGGATCGCTGAACACAGATACGCAGTATTTT CASSWGLAGSLNTDTQYF
TRBJ2-1 TRBD2 . TRBV18 TGTGCCAGCTCACGAGCGGGAGGAGCCCAGGGGCGTGAGCAGTTCTTC CASSRAGGAQGREQFF
TRBJ2-7 TRBD1 . TRBV11-3 TGTGCCAGCAGCTTAGGTGGGACAGGGGTGTACGAGCAGTACTTC CASSLGGTGVYEQYF
TRBJ1-4 TRBD1 once TRBV30 TGTGCCTGGAGGCAGGGGGCAGTCGAAAAACTGTTTTTT CAWRQGAVEKLFF
TRBJ1-1 . once TRBV11-1 TGTGCCAGCAGCCCGACTGCCGGGAACACTGAAGCTTTCTTT CASSPTAGNTEAFF
TRBJ1-2 TRBD1 . TRBV27 TGTGCCAGCAGTCCCGGGACAGGGTACCGTGTTTTTTATGGCTACACCTTC CASSPGTGYRVFYGYTF
TRBJ1-5 . . TRBV19 TGTGCCAGTAGTATTGAGTCGGGCAATCAGCCCCAGCATTTT CASSIESGNQPQHF
TRBJ1-2 TRBD1 . TRBV5-1 TGCGCCAGCAGCTTGGCCCCAACCTCGGACAGGGGGATGTATGGCTACACCTTC CASSLAPTSDRGMYGYTF
TRBJ1-2 . . TRBV6-5 TGTGCCAGCACGCCGGATATAACGGGTGGCTACACCTTC CASTPDITGGYTF
TRBJ2-6 . . TRBV3-1/TRBV3-2 TGTGCCAGCAGCCAAGTGGAGGTCGACTCGGCCAACGTCCTGACTTTC CASSQVEVDSANVLTF
TRBJ1-3 TRBD1 . TRBV7-7 TGTGCTACCTCGCCCCAAAGACAGGGGCCATACTCTGGAAACACCATATATTTT CATSPQRQGPYSGNTIYF
TRBJ1-1 . . TRBV30 TGTGCCTGGAGTGTTCGGGGGACTGAAGCTTTCTTT CAWSVRGTEAFF
TRBJ2-3 TRBD1 . TRBV11-3 TGTGCCAGCAGCCCTCCCGGGACAGGGGAGTCCTCAGATACGCAGTATTTT CASSPPGTGESSDTQYF
TRBJ2-7 TRBD1 . TRBV7-2 TGTGCCAGCAGCTTAGGGGGACAGGGGGTACAGCGGGGATCCTACGAGCAGTACTTC CASSLGGQGVQRGSYEQYF